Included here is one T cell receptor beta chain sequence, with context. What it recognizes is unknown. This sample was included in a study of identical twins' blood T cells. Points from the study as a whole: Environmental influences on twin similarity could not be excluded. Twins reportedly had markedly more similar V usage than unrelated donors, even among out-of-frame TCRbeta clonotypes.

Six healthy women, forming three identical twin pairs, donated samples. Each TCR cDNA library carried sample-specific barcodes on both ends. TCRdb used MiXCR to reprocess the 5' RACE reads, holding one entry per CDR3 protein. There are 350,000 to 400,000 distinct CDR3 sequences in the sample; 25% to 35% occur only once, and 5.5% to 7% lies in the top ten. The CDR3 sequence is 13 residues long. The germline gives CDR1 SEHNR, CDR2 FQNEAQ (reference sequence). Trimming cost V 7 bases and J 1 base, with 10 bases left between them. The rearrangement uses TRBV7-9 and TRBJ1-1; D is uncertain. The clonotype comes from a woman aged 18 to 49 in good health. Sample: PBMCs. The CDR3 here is CASTPLGNTEAFF. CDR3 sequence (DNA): TGTGCCAGCACCCCCCTCGGGAACACTGAAGCTTTCTTT.